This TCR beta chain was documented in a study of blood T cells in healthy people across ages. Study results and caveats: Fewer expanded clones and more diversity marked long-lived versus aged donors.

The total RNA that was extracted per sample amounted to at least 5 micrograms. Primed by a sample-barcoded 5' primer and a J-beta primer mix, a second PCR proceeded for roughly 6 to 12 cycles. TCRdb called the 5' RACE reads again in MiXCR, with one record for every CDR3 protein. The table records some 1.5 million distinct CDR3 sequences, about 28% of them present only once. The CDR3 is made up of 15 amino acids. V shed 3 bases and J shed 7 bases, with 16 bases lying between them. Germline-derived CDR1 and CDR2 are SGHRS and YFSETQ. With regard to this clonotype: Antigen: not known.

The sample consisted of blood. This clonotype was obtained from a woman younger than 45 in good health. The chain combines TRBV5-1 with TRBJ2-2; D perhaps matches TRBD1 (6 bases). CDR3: CASSSLQGRGGELFF. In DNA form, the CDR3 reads TGCGCCAGCAGCTCGCTCCAGGGGAGAGGCGGGGAGCTGTTTTTT.